Listed below are T cell receptor beta chains from one sample, sequenced in a study of cytomegalovirus exposure and HLA in healthy donors. Sequencing was performed with immunoSEQ multiplex PCR; in TCRdb, only in-frame clones are kept and a portion is missing. The data show about 160,000 clones, around 80% seen once. Sequenced input: PBMCs. All receptors derive from a man aged 45-65 years in good health and CMV-seropositive. The CDR3 runs from the conserved cysteine through the conserved F or W. Fields, in order: CDR3 DNA, CDR3 protein, V gene, J gene, clone size, D gene. A D gene is named only where the DNA matches it firmly. Rows give clone size only sometimes, using once, few, many, or a class for an expanded clone.

cdr3_nt: TGTGCCAGCAGCCCCCGCTTGGGGGGGACCGGGGAGCTGTTTTTT
cdr3_aa: CASSPRLGGTGELFF
v_call: TRBV4-2
j_call: TRBJ2-2
clone_size: -
d_call: TRBD2

cdr3_nt: TGTGCCAGCAGCGGACCGGGACAGGGGACGTTTAACTATGGCTACACCTTC
cdr3_aa: CASSGPGQGTFNYGYTF
v_call: TRBV5-4
j_call: TRBJ1-2
clone_size: -
d_call: TRBD1

cdr3_nt: TGTGCCAGTAGTAAATTCCTCCTGGAGACCCAGTACTTC
cdr3_aa: CASSKFLLETQYF
v_call: TRBV19
j_call: TRBJ2-5
clone_size: -
d_call: -

cdr3_nt: TGTGCCAGCAGTGTGTTGGGAACAGGATCGGGCACAGATACGCAGTATTTT
cdr3_aa: CASSVLGTGSGTDTQYF
v_call: TRBV2
j_call: TRBJ2-3
clone_size: -
d_call: -

cdr3_nt: TGTGCCAGCAGTGATCCGGCGGTCTACGAGCAGTACTTC
cdr3_aa: CASSDPAVYEQYF
v_call: TRBV6-5
j_call: TRBJ2-7
clone_size: -
d_call: -

cdr3_nt: TGTGCCAGCAGCCAATTTACGGGAACCTATAATCCACCCCTCCACTTT
cdr3_aa: CASSQFTGTYNPPLHF
v_call: TRBV14
j_call: TRBJ1-6
clone_size: -
d_call: -

cdr3_nt: TGCGCCAGCAGCTTCTACCCTGACACTGAAGCTTTCTTT
cdr3_aa: CASSFYPDTEAFF
v_call: TRBV5-1
j_call: TRBJ1-1
clone_size: -
d_call: -

cdr3_nt: TGTGCCAGCAGCTTTGGCGGGGGGAGGTCAGATACGCAGTATTTT
cdr3_aa: CASSFGGGRSDTQYF
v_call: TRBV11-3
j_call: TRBJ2-3
clone_size: few
d_call: TRBD2

cdr3_nt: TGTGCCTGGAGTCGCCCAGGGGCGGCTTACCATGGCTACACCTTC
cdr3_aa: CAWSRPGAAYHGYTF
v_call: TRBV30
j_call: TRBJ1-2
clone_size: -
d_call: -

cdr3_nt: TGTTCCAGCAGCCCCCCCGGGGTAAGCAATCAGCCCCAGCATTTT
cdr3_aa: CSSSPPGVSNQPQHF
v_call: TRBV7-9
j_call: TRBJ1-5
clone_size: -
d_call: -

cdr3_nt: TGTGCCAGCGGCGGCCAGGGGAACACTGAAGCTTTCTTT
cdr3_aa: CASGGQGNTEAFF
v_call: TRBV18
j_call: TRBJ1-1
clone_size: -
d_call: -

cdr3_nt: TGTGCCAGCTCACCTGCCGTTGGGGTCGGACTAGCGGGAGTGAGGAATGAGCAGTTCTTC
cdr3_aa: CASSPAVGVGLAGVRNEQFF
v_call: TRBV18
j_call: TRBJ2-1
clone_size: once
d_call: TRBD2

cdr3_nt: TGTGCCAGCAGTTCTACAGGGTCCGGAAACACCATATATTTT
cdr3_aa: CASSSTGSGNTIYF
v_call: TRBV6-1
j_call: TRBJ1-3
clone_size: once
d_call: -

cdr3_nt: TGTGCCAGCAGCTTAGACCCTCCGGGCACCGGGGAGCTGTTTTTT
cdr3_aa: CASSLDPPGTGELFF
v_call: TRBV7-2
j_call: TRBJ2-2
clone_size: -
d_call: -

cdr3_nt: TGCGCCAGCAGCCAATCCGCAGGGTATACTAATGAAAAACTGTTTTTT
cdr3_aa: CASSQSAGYTNEKLFF
v_call: TRBV4-1
j_call: TRBJ1-4
clone_size: few
d_call: -

cdr3_nt: TGTGCCAGCAGCTTGCGGCTCCGTGAAGCTTTCTTT
cdr3_aa: CASSLRLREAFF
v_call: TRBV7-8
j_call: TRBJ1-1
clone_size: once
d_call: -